This is a list of T cell receptor beta chains from one sample in a study of blood T cell repertoires in COVID-19. Using immunoSEQ multiplex PCR, the repertoire was profiled, and TCRdb retains in-frame clones only, with some absent. The table shows roughly 180,000 clones, with about 88% occurring only once. Sequencing used peripheral blood. The receptors come from a man aged 18 to 35 with acute or convalescent COVID-19. CDR3s include the opening cysteine and the closing phenylalanine or tryptophan. The D gene is left open where the match is weak. Clone sizes are given selectively: once, few, many, or a class where the clone is expanded.

TRBJ2-5	TRBD2	NA	TRBV7-2	13	CASSPTSVGSQYF	TGTGCCAGCAGCCCTACTAGCGTCGGGAGCCAGTACTTC
TRBJ2-5	TRBD2	NA	TRBV7-2	16	CASSLVLAGGRETQYF	TGTGCCAGCAGCTTAGTCCTAGCGGGGGGACGAGAGACCCAGTACTTC
TRBJ2-7	NA	few	TRBV7-2	15	CASSFRTATSGEQYF	TGTGCCAGCAGCTTTAGAACAGCAACGAGTGGCGAGCAGTACTTC
TRBJ2-5	NA	NA	TRBV10-3	13	CAISDGGGETQYF	TGTGCCATCAGTGACGGAGGTGGGGAGACCCAGTACTTC
TRBJ1-5	NA	NA	TRBV9	15	CASSVEGARNQPQHF	TGTGCCAGCAGCGTAGAAGGGGCAAGGAATCAGCCCCAGCATTTT
TRBJ2-2	NA	NA	TRBV4-2	16	CASSQGPGLITGELFF	TGTGCCAGCAGCCAAGGTCCGGGACTTATCACCGGGGAGCTGTTTTTT
TRBJ2-1	TRBD1	NA	TRBV5-1	17	CASSRTGLLSSYNEQFF	TGCGCCAGCAGCCGGACAGGGCTTTTGAGCTCCTACAATGAGCAGTTCTTC
TRBJ1-2	NA	NA	TRBV9	15	CASSEYLTSNYGYTF	TGTGCCAGCAGCGAGTATTTGACATCTAACTATGGCTACACCTTC
TRBJ1-1	TRBD1	NA	TRBV19	14	CASKRTGEGTEAFF	TGTGCCAGTAAGCGGACAGGGGAGGGGACTGAAGCTTTCTTT
TRBJ1-3	NA	NA	TRBV28	17	CASSLGDNSLAGNTIYF	TGTGCCAGCAGTTTGGGAGACAATTCTCTGGCTGGAAACACCATATATTTT
TRBJ1-2	TRBD1	NA	TRBV30	16	CALSYKPGQEGYGYTF	TGTGCCTTATCGTATAAACCGGGACAGGAAGGCTATGGCTACACCTTC
TRBJ2-4	TRBD2	NA	TRBV19	16	CASSATSGGPGNIQYF	TGTGCCAGTAGTGCGACTAGCGGGGGGCCTGGAAACATTCAGTACTTC
TRBJ2-2	TRBD2	once	TRBV30	16	CAWSVLAGFSTGELFF	TGTGCCTGGAGTGTATTAGCGGGGTTTAGCACCGGGGAGCTGTTTTTT
TRBJ2-2	TRBD2	NA	TRBV19	15	CASSAAGGPTGELFF	TGTGCCAGTAGCGCAGCGGGGGGGCCCACCGGGGAGCTGTTTTTT
TRBJ1-2	NA	NA	TRBV30	13	CAWSVPKEYGYTF	TGTGCCTGGAGTGTCCCCAAGGAGTATGGCTACACCTTC
TRBJ2-3	TRBD2	NA	TRBV10-3	15	CAISGGGGATDTQYF	TGTGCCATCAGTGGAGGCGGGGGGGCCACAGATACGCAGTATTTT
TRBJ1-1	NA	NA	TRBV7-6	13	CASSSDSNTEAFF	TGTGCCAGCAGCTCGGACAGTAACACTGAAGCTTTCTTT
TRBJ2-1	TRBD1	NA	TRBV19	17	CASSKLSGQLVYNEQFF	TGTGCCAGTAGTAAGTTGTCGGGACAGCTGGTCTACAATGAGCAGTTCTTC
TRBJ2-3	NA	NA	TRBV7-9	14	CASSFRTGTDTQYF	TGTGCCAGCAGCTTTCGAACAGGAACAGATACGCAGTATTTT
TRBJ2-2	NA	NA	TRBV19	14	CASSIAGFTGELFF	TGTGCCAGTAGTATAGCAGGGTTCACCGGGGAGCTGTTTTTT
TRBJ2-1	TRBD2	NA	TRBV27	17	CASSILAGGPHIDEQFF	TGTGCCAGCAGTATCCTAGCGGGGGGGCCCCATATCGATGAGCAGTTCTTC
TRBJ2-1	NA	NA	TRBV2	16	CASSESDASSYNEQFF	TGTGCCAGCAGCGAGTCCGATGCGAGCTCCTACAATGAGCAGTTCTTC
TRBJ1-2	NA	NA	TRBV12-3/TRBV12-4	12	CASSQPPLGYTF	TGTGCCAGCAGCCAACCCCCGCTAGGCTACACCTTC
TRBJ1-1	TRBD1	NA	TRBV30	12	CAWSRTGTEAFF	TGTGCCTGGAGTAGGACAGGGACCGAAGCTTTCTTT
TRBJ1-1	TRBD1	NA	TRBV30	12	CAWTRTGLEAFF	TGTGCCTGGACCCGGACAGGGCTTGAAGCTTTCTTT
TRBJ2-5	TRBD2	NA	TRBV3-1/TRBV3-2	15	CATQILAGGQETQYF	TGTGCCACCCAGATACTAGCGGGGGGCCAAGAGACCCAGTACTTC
TRBJ2-7	NA	NA	TRBV7-8	13	CASSRTTGYEQYF	TGTGCCAGCAGCCGAACAACAGGGTACGAGCAGTACTTC
TRBJ1-6	TRBD1	NA	TRBV6-1	17	CASSAIGTGGNNSPLHF	TGTGCCAGCAGTGCAATCGGGACAGGGGGAAATAATTCACCCCTCCACTTT
TRBJ2-3	TRBD2	NA	TRBV5-4	15	CASSLVRGGEDTQYF	TGTGCCAGCAGCTTGGTGCGGGGGGGAGAAGATACGCAGTATTTT
TRBJ1-2	TRBD1	NA	TRBV6-5	14	CASRKAQGNYGYTF	TGTGCCAGCAGGAAAGCACAGGGGAACTATGGCTACACCTTC
TRBJ1-1	TRBD1	NA	TRBV29-1	17	CSVAPGGTGVGNTEAFF	TGCAGCGTCGCCCCAGGGGGGACAGGGGTTGGGAACACTGAAGCTTTCTTT
TRBJ2-1	TRBD1	few	TRBV30	17	CAWSMTGGLGPDNEQFF	TGTGCCTGGAGTATGACAGGGGGCTTAGGACCTGACAATGAGCAGTTCTTC
TRBJ1-2	NA	NA	TRBV7-9	14	CASSPSGAGDGYTF	TGTGCCAGCAGCCCCTCAGGGGCAGGGGATGGCTACACCTTC
TRBJ2-3	TRBD2	NA	TRBV18	17	CASSPRASGAGTDTQYF	TGTGCCAGCTCACCACGGGCTAGCGGGGCCGGCACAGATACGCAGTATTTT
TRBJ1-4	TRBD1	NA	TRBV5-1	16	CASSPQAGGSGEKLFF	TGCGCCAGCAGCCCCCAGGCAGGGGGCAGTGGGGAAAAACTGTTTTTT
TRBJ1-3	NA	NA	TRBV7-6	14	CASSPKFSGNTIYF	TGTGCCAGCAGCCCTAAGTTCTCTGGAAACACCATATATTTT
TRBJ1-4	NA	NA	TRBV28	16	CASSRNPTGGGEKLFF	TGTGCCAGCAGTCGCAACCCGACAGGAGGAGGTGAAAAACTGTTTTTT